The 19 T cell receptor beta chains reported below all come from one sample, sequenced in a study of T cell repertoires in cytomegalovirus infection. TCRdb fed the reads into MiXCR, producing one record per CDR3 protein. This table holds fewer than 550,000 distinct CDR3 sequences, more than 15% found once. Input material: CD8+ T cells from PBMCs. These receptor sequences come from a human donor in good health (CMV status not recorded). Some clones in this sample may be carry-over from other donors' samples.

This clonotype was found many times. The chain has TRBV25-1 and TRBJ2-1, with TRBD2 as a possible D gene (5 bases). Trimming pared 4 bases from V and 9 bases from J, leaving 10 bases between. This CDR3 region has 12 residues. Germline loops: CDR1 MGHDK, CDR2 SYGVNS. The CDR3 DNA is TGTGCCAGCAGTGTTACGGGGATTGAGCAGTTCTTC. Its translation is CASSVTGIEQFF.

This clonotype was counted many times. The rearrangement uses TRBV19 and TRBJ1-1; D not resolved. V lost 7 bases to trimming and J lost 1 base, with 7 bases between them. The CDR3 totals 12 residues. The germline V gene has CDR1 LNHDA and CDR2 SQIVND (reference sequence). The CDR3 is CASNVANTEAFF. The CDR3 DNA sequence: TGTGCCAGTAATGTCGCGAACACTGAAGCTTTCTTT.

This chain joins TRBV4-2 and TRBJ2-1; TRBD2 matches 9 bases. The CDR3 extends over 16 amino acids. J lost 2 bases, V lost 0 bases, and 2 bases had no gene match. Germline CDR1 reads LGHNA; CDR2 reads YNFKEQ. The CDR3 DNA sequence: TGTGCCAGCAGCCAAGATGGCGGGGGGGCCTACAATGAGCAGTTCTTC. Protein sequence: CASSQDGGGAYNEQFF.

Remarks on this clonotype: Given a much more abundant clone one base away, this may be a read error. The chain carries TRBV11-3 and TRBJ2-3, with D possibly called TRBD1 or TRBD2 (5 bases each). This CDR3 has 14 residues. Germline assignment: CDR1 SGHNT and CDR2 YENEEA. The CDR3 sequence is CASSPSRDEDMQYF. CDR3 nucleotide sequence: TGTGCCAGCAGCCCCTCCCGGGACGAAGATATGCAGTATTTT.

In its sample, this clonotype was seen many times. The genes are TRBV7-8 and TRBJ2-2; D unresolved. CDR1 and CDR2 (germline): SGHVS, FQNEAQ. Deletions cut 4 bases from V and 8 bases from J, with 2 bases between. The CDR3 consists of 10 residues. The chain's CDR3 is CASSSGELFF. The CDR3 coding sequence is TGTGCCAGCAGCTCTGGGGAGCTGTTTTTT. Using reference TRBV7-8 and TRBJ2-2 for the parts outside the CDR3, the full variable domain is GAGVSQSPRYKVAKRGQDVALRCDPISGHVSLFWYQQALGQGPEFLTYFQNEAQLDKSGLPSDRFFAERPEGSVSTLKIQRTQQEDSAVYLCASSSGELFFGEGSRLTVL.

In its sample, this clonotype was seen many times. The CDR3 DNA is TGCGCCAGCAGCCGCGGGACTAGCGGCTACAATGAGCAGTTCTTC. It specifies CASSRGTSGYNEQFF. The genes are TRBV4-1 and TRBJ2-1; 11 positions match TRBD2. V lost 4 bases, J lost 3 bases, and 2 bases stayed unmatched. Germline V gives CDR1 MGHRA, CDR2 YSYEKL. The CDR3 contains 15 residues.

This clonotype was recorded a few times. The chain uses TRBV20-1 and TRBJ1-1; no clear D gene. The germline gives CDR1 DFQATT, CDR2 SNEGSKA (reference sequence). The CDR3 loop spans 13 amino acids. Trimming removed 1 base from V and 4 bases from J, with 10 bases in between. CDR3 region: CSARVFVGTEAFF. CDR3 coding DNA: TGCAGTGCTAGAGTTTTCGTGGGCACTGAAGCTTTCTTT.

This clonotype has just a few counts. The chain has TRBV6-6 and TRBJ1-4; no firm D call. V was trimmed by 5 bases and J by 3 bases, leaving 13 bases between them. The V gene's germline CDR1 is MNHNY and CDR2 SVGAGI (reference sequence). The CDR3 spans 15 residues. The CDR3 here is CASSEWGRANEKLFF. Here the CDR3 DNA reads TGTGCCAGCAGTGAATGGGGTCGCGCTAATGAAAAACTGTTTTTT.

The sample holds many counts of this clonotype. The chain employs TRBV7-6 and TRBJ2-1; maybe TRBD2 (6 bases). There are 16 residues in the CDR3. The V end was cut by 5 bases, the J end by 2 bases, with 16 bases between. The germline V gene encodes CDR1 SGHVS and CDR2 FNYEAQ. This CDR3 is CASSLPTGGTYNEQFF. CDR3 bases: TGTGCCAGCAGCCTACCAACGGGCGGGACCTACAATGAGCAGTTCTTC.

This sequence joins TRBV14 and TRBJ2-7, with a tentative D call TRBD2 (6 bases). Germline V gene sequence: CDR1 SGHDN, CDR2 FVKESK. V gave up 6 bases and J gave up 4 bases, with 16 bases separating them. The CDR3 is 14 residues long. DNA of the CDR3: TGTGCCAGCAGTCAAAACGGCGGGATATACGAGCAGTACTTC. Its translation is CASSQNGGIYEQYF.

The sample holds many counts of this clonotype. DNA for the CDR3: TGTGCCAGCAGCGAAGGGACAGGGAGGTACCAAGAGACCCAGTACTTC. The encoded protein is CASSEGTGRYQETQYF. The gene calls are TRBV11-2 and TRBJ2-5; 9 bases are shared with TRBD1. The CDR3 is made up of 16 amino acids. Trimming took 5 bases from V and 0 from J; bases not matched to a gene: 7. Germline V lookup: CDR1 SGHAT, CDR2 FQNNGV.

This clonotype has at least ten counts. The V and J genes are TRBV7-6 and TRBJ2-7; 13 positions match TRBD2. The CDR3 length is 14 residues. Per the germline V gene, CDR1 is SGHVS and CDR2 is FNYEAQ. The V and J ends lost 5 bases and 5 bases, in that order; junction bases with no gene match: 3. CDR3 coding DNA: TGTGCCAGCAGCGAGACTAGCGGGGGGAACGAGCAGTACTTC. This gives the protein CASSETSGGNEQYF.

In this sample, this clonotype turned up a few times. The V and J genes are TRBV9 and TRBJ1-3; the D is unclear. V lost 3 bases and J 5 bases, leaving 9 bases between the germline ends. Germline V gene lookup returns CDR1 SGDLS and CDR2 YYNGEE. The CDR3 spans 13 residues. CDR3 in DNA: TGTGCCAGCAGCGACGACGGTAGAAACACCATATATTTT. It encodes CASSDDGRNTIYF.

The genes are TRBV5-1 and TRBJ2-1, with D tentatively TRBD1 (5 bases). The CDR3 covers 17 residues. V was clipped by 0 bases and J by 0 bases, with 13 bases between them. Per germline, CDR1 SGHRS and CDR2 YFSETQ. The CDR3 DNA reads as TGCGCCAGCAGCTTGGGAAGGGGTAGGAGCTCCTACAATGAGCAGTTCTTC. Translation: CASSLGRGRSSYNEQFF.

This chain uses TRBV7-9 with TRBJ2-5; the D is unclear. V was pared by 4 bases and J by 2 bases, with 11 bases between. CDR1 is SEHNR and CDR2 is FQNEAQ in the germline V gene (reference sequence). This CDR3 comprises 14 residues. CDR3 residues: CASSSGAQQETQYF. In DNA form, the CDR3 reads TGTGCCAGCAGCTCCGGAGCCCAGCAAGAGACCCAGTACTTC.

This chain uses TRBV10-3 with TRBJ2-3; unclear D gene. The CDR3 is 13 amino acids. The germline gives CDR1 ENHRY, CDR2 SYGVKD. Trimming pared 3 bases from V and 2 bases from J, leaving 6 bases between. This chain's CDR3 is CAISDKVTDTQYF. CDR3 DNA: TGTGCCATCAGTGATAAGGTCACAGATACGCAGTATTTT.

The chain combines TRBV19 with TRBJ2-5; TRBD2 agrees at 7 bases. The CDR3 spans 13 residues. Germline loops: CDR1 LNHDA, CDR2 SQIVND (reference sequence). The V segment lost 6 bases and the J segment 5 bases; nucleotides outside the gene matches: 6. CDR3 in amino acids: CASRGEGGETQYF. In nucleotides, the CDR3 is TGTGCCAGTAGAGGGGAGGGAGGGGAGACCCAGTACTTC.

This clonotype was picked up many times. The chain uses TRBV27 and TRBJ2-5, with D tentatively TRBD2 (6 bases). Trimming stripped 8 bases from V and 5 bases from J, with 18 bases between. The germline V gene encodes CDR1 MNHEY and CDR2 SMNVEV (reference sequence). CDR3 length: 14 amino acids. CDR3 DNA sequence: TGTGCCAGCCAACCCCGGGGACTTCATGAGACCCAGTACTTC. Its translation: CASQPRGLHETQYF.

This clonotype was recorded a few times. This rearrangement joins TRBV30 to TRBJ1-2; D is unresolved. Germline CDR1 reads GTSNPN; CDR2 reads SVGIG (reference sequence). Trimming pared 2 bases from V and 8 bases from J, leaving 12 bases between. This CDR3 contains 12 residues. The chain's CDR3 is CAWSRVAEGYTF. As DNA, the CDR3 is TGTGCCTGGAGTAGGGTCGCGGAGGGCTACACCTTC.